Here is one T cell receptor (beta chain) with its context. The repertoire was sequenced with immunoSEQ multiplex PCR; TCRdb's copy has only in-frame clones and lacks some. The sample yields around 980,000 clones, around 78% seen once. Germline V lookup: CDR1 SEHNR, CDR2 FQNEAQ (reference sequence). The CDR3 loop spans 14 amino acids. This entry comes from a study of shared clonotypes between healthy human individuals. This TCR was sampled from a man younger than 35 in good health. Some clones in this sample may be carry-over from other donors' samples. What was sequenced was memory CD4+ T cells from PBMCs. Stated subset: CD45RA-negative fraction. The gene calls are TRBV7-9 and TRBJ2-5; 9 nucleotides align to TRBD1. The DNA end is more similar to TRBJ2-7, so the J call may be wrong. CDR3 nucleotide sequence: TGTGCCAGCAGCTACTCCGGGACAGGGAACGAGCAGTACTTC. Translated: CASSYSGTGNEQYF.